The rows below give T cell receptor beta chains drawn from one sample of a study of cutaneous CD30+ T cell lymphoproliferative disorder and hepatitis E. Clones were sequenced by immunoSEQ multiplex PCR, and TCRdb holds only the in-frame ones, with some missing. The table includes about 7,700 clones, 74% detected once. The material sequenced was blood. The receptors here all came from a human donor with a cutaneous T cell lymphoproliferative disorder associated with hepatitis E virus. Both conserved end residues are part of each CDR3. Fields, in order: clone size, D gene, J gene, CDR3 length, V gene, CDR3 DNA, CDR3 protein. D genes are given only for firm matches. Only some rows state a clone size, as once, few, many or a class for expanded clones.

clone size: .
D gene: .
J gene: TRBJ1-1
CDR3 length: 14
V gene: TRBV10-3
CDR3 DNA: TGTGCCATCCATCGTAGTGGGATGAACACTGAAGCTTTCTTT
CDR3 protein: CAIHRSGMNTEAFF

clone size: .
D gene: .
J gene: TRBJ2-7
CDR3 length: 12
V gene: TRBV5-6
CDR3 DNA: TGTGCCAGCAGCTTCACAGGTTACGAGCAGTACTTC
CDR3 protein: CASSFTGYEQYF

clone size: .
D gene: .
J gene: TRBJ2-5
CDR3 length: 12
V gene: TRBV19
CDR3 DNA: TGTGCCAGTAGTACTCAGGGAGAGACCCAGTACTTC
CDR3 protein: CASSTQGETQYF

clone size: .
D gene: .
J gene: TRBJ2-7
CDR3 length: 14
V gene: TRBV28
CDR3 DNA: TGTGCCAGCAGTTATGGGGACACTACCTACGAGCAGTACTTC
CDR3 protein: CASSYGDTTYEQYF

clone size: .
D gene: .
J gene: TRBJ1-1
CDR3 length: 14
V gene: TRBV28
CDR3 DNA: TGTGCCAGCAGTTTAACAGGGACGAGCGCTGAAGCTTTCTTT
CDR3 protein: CASSLTGTSAEAFF

clone size: .
D gene: .
J gene: TRBJ2-5
CDR3 length: 12
V gene: TRBV6-5
CDR3 DNA: TGTGCCAGCAGTTACTCGGGGGAGACCCAGTACTTC
CDR3 protein: CASSYSGETQYF

clone size: .
D gene: .
J gene: TRBJ1-2
CDR3 length: 14
V gene: TRBV7-2
CDR3 DNA: TGTGCCAGCAGCTTGGCACAGGGCGACTATGGCTACACCTTC
CDR3 protein: CASSLAQGDYGYTF

clone size: .
D gene: TRBD1
J gene: TRBJ1-1
CDR3 length: 14
V gene: TRBV29-1
CDR3 DNA: TGCAGCGCAACAGGACAGGGAGTTGGGACTGAAGCTTTCTTT
CDR3 protein: CSATGQGVGTEAFF

clone size: .
D gene: TRBD1
J gene: TRBJ2-2
CDR3 length: 15
V gene: TRBV28
CDR3 DNA: TGTGCCAGCAGTACCCTGACAGGGAAGGTCGGGGAGCTGTTTTTT
CDR3 protein: CASSTLTGKVGELFF

clone size: .
D gene: .
J gene: TRBJ1-2
CDR3 length: 15
V gene: TRBV5-4
CDR3 DNA: TGTGCCAGCAGCTTGGCCCCCGGGACGGACCATGGCTACACCTTC
CDR3 protein: CASSLAPGTDHGYTF

clone size: .
D gene: TRBD1
J gene: TRBJ1-2
CDR3 length: 13
V gene: TRBV30
CDR3 DNA: TGTGCCTGGAATACAGGGGGCAACTATGGCTACACCTTC
CDR3 protein: CAWNTGGNYGYTF

clone size: .
D gene: .
J gene: TRBJ2-1
CDR3 length: 15
V gene: TRBV9
CDR3 DNA: TGTGCCAGCAGCGTAGGAGGGGGTTCCTACAATGAGCAGTTCTTC
CDR3 protein: CASSVGGGSYNEQFF

clone size: .
D gene: .
J gene: TRBJ1-2
CDR3 length: 15
V gene: TRBV13
CDR3 DNA: TGTGCCACATCTTTGGGGCAGGGACGGACCTATGGCTACACCTTC
CDR3 protein: CATSLGQGRTYGYTF

clone size: .
D gene: TRBD2
J gene: TRBJ2-7
CDR3 length: 15
V gene: TRBV9
CDR3 DNA: TGTGCCAGCAGCGTAGCGTCTAGCGGGACCTACGAGCAGTACTTC
CDR3 protein: CASSVASSGTYEQYF

clone size: few
D gene: .
J gene: TRBJ2-1
CDR3 length: 16
V gene: TRBV10-3
CDR3 DNA: TGTGCCATCAGTGAGTCGTTTATAGGCTCCTACAATGAGCAGTTCTTC
CDR3 protein: CAISESFIGSYNEQFF

clone size: few
D gene: .
J gene: TRBJ1-5
CDR3 length: 16
V gene: TRBV4-3
CDR3 DNA: TGCGCCAGCAGCCAAGGGACTGCGTATAGCAATCAGCCCCAGCATTTT
CDR3 protein: CASSQGTAYSNQPQHF

clone size: .
D gene: .
J gene: TRBJ1-5
CDR3 length: 18
V gene: TRBV2
CDR3 DNA: TGTGCCAGCAGTAAGAACGTCCCCCAGGCGTATAGCAATCAGCCCCAGCATTTT
CDR3 protein: CASSKNVPQAYSNQPQHF

clone size: .
D gene: .
J gene: TRBJ1-1
CDR3 length: 15
V gene: TRBV5-4
CDR3 DNA: TGTGCCAGCAGCTTGTATGGGAAAATGAACACTGAAGCTTTCTTT
CDR3 protein: CASSLYGKMNTEAFF

clone size: .
D gene: TRBD1
J gene: TRBJ2-7
CDR3 length: 13
V gene: TRBV27
CDR3 DNA: TGTGCCAGCAGTTACAACAGGGGGAGCGAGCAGTACTTC
CDR3 protein: CASSYNRGSEQYF

clone size: .
D gene: .
J gene: TRBJ1-3
CDR3 length: 12
V gene: TRBV27
CDR3 DNA: TGTGCCAGCAGTTTACGAGGAAACACCATATATTTT
CDR3 protein: CASSLRGNTIYF

clone size: .
D gene: .
J gene: TRBJ1-4
CDR3 length: 15
V gene: TRBV15
CDR3 DNA: TGTGCCACCAGCAAGCCCGGGACGGTTAATGAAAAACTGTTTTTT
CDR3 protein: CATSKPGTVNEKLFF

clone size: .
D gene: TRBD1
J gene: TRBJ2-2
CDR3 length: 18
V gene: TRBV11-3
CDR3 DNA: TGTGCCAGCAGCTCGGGACAGGGAGCTCAAAGGAACACCGGGGAGCTGTTTTTT
CDR3 protein: CASSSGQGAQRNTGELFF

clone size: .
D gene: TRBD1
J gene: TRBJ2-7
CDR3 length: 14
V gene: TRBV29-1
CDR3 DNA: TGCAGCGTTGTAGGGGACAGGGATTTCAACGAGCAGTACTTC
CDR3 protein: CSVVGDRDFNEQYF

clone size: .
D gene: .
J gene: TRBJ2-7
CDR3 length: 13
V gene: TRBV5-6
CDR3 DNA: TGTGCCAGCAGCTTTACAGGGCCCCGCGAGCAGTACTTC
CDR3 protein: CASSFTGPREQYF

clone size: .
D gene: TRBD1
J gene: TRBJ1-2
CDR3 length: 16
V gene: TRBV11-2
CDR3 DNA: TGTGCCAGCAGCTCCCCATCCGGACAGGGGAACTATGGCTACACCTTC
CDR3 protein: CASSSPSGQGNYGYTF

clone size: .
D gene: .
J gene: TRBJ2-6
CDR3 length: 16
V gene: TRBV6-4
CDR3 DNA: TGTGCCAGCAGTCCCGAGATCGGCTCTGGGGCCAACGTCCTGACTTTC
CDR3 protein: CASSPEIGSGANVLTF

clone size: .
D gene: .
J gene: TRBJ2-1
CDR3 length: 16
V gene: TRBV4-3
CDR3 DNA: TGCGCCAGCAGCCAAGATAGACGGTCCCGGGTCGATGAGCAGTTCTTC
CDR3 protein: CASSQDRRSRVDEQFF

clone size: .
D gene: .
J gene: TRBJ2-7
CDR3 length: 14
V gene: TRBV2
CDR3 DNA: TGTGCCACCAGACAGGTCCCGAGCTCCTACGAGCAGTACTTC
CDR3 protein: CATRQVPSSYEQYF

clone size: .
D gene: .
J gene: TRBJ1-2
CDR3 length: 13
V gene: TRBV6-6
CDR3 DNA: TGTGCCAGCTCGGGGGACGGAATCTATGGCTACACCTTC
CDR3 protein: CASSGDGIYGYTF

clone size: .
D gene: TRBD1
J gene: TRBJ1-2
CDR3 length: 14
V gene: TRBV6-5
CDR3 DNA: TGTGCCAGCAGCCTTCAGGACAGGGGCTATGGCTACACCTTC
CDR3 protein: CASSLQDRGYGYTF

clone size: .
D gene: .
J gene: TRBJ2-7
CDR3 length: 12
V gene: TRBV4-3
CDR3 DNA: TGCGCCAGCAGCCAAGATAGGACCGAGCAGTACTTC
CDR3 protein: CASSQDRTEQYF

clone size: few
D gene: .
J gene: TRBJ1-5
CDR3 length: 15
V gene: TRBV18
CDR3 DNA: TGTGCCAGCTCACCGGGAAGGGTTAGCAATCAGCCCCAGCATTTT
CDR3 protein: CASSPGRVSNQPQHF

clone size: .
D gene: TRBD2
J gene: TRBJ2-2
CDR3 length: 16
V gene: TRBV7-2
CDR3 DNA: TGTGCCAGCAGCCCCAGCGGGGGCTGGAACACCGGGGAGCTGTTTTTT
CDR3 protein: CASSPSGGWNTGELFF

clone size: .
D gene: TRBD2
J gene: TRBJ2-1
CDR3 length: 15
V gene: TRBV19
CDR3 DNA: TGTGCCAGTAGTGCCTTGACTAGCGGATACAATGAGCAGTTCTTC
CDR3 protein: CASSALTSGYNEQFF

clone size: once
D gene: TRBD1
J gene: TRBJ1-1
CDR3 length: 14
V gene: TRBV6-1
CDR3 DNA: TGTGCCAGCAGTGCACAGGGGGGAGTTACTGAAGCTTTCTTT
CDR3 protein: CASSAQGGVTEAFF

clone size: once
D gene: .
J gene: TRBJ1-6
CDR3 length: 14
V gene: TRBV7-2
CDR3 DNA: TGTGCCAGCAGCTTAGCGCGGGATAATTCACCCCTCCACTTT
CDR3 protein: CASSLARDNSPLHF

clone size: .
D gene: .
J gene: TRBJ2-7
CDR3 length: 13
V gene: TRBV7-9
CDR3 DNA: TGTGCCAGCAGCCCCGGACAGACCTACGAGCAGTACTTC
CDR3 protein: CASSPGQTYEQYF

clone size: .
D gene: TRBD1
J gene: TRBJ2-7
CDR3 length: 14
V gene: TRBV5-1
CDR3 DNA: TGCGCCAGCAGCCTACGCACAGGGGTTAACGAGCAGTACTTC
CDR3 protein: CASSLRTGVNEQYF

clone size: .
D gene: .
J gene: TRBJ1-1
CDR3 length: 14
V gene: TRBV19
CDR3 DNA: TGTGCCAGTATGGGGAGGGGAGGGAACACTGAAGCTTTCTTT
CDR3 protein: CASMGRGGNTEAFF

clone size: .
D gene: .
J gene: TRBJ1-1
CDR3 length: 13
V gene: TRBV2
CDR3 DNA: TGTGCCAGCAAGCGGATGCCGGGGACTGAAGCTTTCTTT
CDR3 protein: CASKRMPGTEAFF

clone size: .
D gene: .
J gene: TRBJ2-2
CDR3 length: 17
V gene: TRBV4-3
CDR3 DNA: TGCGCCAGCAGCCAAGTAGGAACAGGGCCGAACACCGGGGAGCTGTTTTTT
CDR3 protein: CASSQVGTGPNTGELFF

clone size: .
D gene: .
J gene: TRBJ1-5
CDR3 length: 14
V gene: TRBV7-9
CDR3 DNA: TGTGCCAGCAGCTTAGGACAGATCCATCAGCCCCAGCATTTT
CDR3 protein: CASSLGQIHQPQHF

clone size: .
D gene: .
J gene: TRBJ1-5
CDR3 length: 18
V gene: TRBV28
CDR3 DNA: TGTGCCAGCAGTCAGACCGTGTACAGGGCGGGGGGCAATCAGCCCCAGCATTTT
CDR3 protein: CASSQTVYRAGGNQPQHF

clone size: once
D gene: TRBD2
J gene: TRBJ2-3
CDR3 length: 17
V gene: TRBV4-1
CDR3 DNA: TGCGCCAGCAGCCAAGATCCCAGCGGGGGGGCCGGAGATACGCAGTATTTT
CDR3 protein: CASSQDPSGGAGDTQYF

clone size: .
D gene: TRBD2
J gene: TRBJ2-2
CDR3 length: 14
V gene: TRBV10-3
CDR3 DNA: TGTGCCATCAGCCCGGGACTAAACACCGGGGAGCTGTTTTTT
CDR3 protein: CAISPGLNTGELFF

clone size: .
D gene: .
J gene: TRBJ2-5
CDR3 length: 12
V gene: TRBV30
CDR3 DNA: TGTGCCTGGAGTGTAAACCACGAGACCCAGTACTTC
CDR3 protein: CAWSVNHETQYF

clone size: .
D gene: .
J gene: TRBJ1-1
CDR3 length: 10
V gene: TRBV30
CDR3 DNA: TGTGCCTGGAGTGTTATTGGGGCTTTCTTT
CDR3 protein: CAWSVIGAFF

clone size: once
D gene: TRBD1
J gene: TRBJ1-4
CDR3 length: 17
V gene: TRBV28
CDR3 DNA: TGTGCCAGCAGTCTGCCAGGACAGGGGGCCACTAATGAAAAACTGTTTTTT
CDR3 protein: CASSLPGQGATNEKLFF

clone size: .
D gene: .
J gene: TRBJ2-2
CDR3 length: 15
V gene: TRBV7-6
CDR3 DNA: TGTGCCAGCAGCAAGCAGGAGGGTACCACCGGGGAGCTGTTTTTT
CDR3 protein: CASSKQEGTTGELFF

clone size: .
D gene: .
J gene: TRBJ1-1
CDR3 length: 12
V gene: TRBV6-6
CDR3 DNA: TGTGCCAGCAGTTACGGACGTTCTGAAGCTTTCTTT
CDR3 protein: CASSYGRSEAFF